This T cell receptor beta chain was captured in a study of T-cell memory formation after mild COVID-19. The CDR3 consists of 12 residues. Germline values: CDR1 SEHNR, CDR2 FQNEAQ (reference sequence). TCRdb independently ran MiXCR on the 5' RACE reads; one entry per CDR3 protein. The sample holds 92,000 or so distinct CDR3 sequences, approximately 16% seen once. Sequences were obtained from PBMCs or a T cell subset sorted from them (not recorded which). The receptor was isolated from a man between 18 and 35 years old who had mild COVID-19 (a few samples of this study predate the infection). Cell type and time point are not known. This chain connects TRBV7-9 to TRBJ2-7, with D perhaps TRBD1 (6 bases). CDR3 sequence: CASSLERDTPHV. The CDR3 nucleotides are TGTGCCAGCAGCTTAGAAAGGGACACCCCGCACGTC.